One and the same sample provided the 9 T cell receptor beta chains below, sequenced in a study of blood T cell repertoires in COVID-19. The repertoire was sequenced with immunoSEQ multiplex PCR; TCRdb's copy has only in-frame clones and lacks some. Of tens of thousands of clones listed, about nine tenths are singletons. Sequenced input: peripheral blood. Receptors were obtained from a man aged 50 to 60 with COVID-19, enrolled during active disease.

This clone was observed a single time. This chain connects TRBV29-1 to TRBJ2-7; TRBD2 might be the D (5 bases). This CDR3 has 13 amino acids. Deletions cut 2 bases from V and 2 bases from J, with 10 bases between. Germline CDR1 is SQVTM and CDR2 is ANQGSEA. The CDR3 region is CSVESWETYEQYF. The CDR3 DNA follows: TGCAGCGTTGAATCGTGGGAGACCTACGAGCAGTACTTC.

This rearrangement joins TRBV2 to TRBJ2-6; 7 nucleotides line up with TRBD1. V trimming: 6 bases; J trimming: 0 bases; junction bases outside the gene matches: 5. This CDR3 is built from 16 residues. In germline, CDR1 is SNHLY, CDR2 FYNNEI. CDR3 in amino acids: CASRATGNSGANVLTF. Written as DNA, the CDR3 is TGTGCCAGCAGGGCGACAGGGAACTCTGGGGCCAACGTCCTGACTTTC.

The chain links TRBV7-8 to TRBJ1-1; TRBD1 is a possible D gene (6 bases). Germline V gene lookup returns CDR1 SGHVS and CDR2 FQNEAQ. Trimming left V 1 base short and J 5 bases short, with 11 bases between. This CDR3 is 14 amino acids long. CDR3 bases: TGTGCCAGCAGCTTAGTCAGGGGAGAGACTGAAGCTTTCTTT. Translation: CASSLVRGETEAFF. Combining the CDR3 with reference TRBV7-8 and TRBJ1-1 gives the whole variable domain GAGVSQSPRYKVAKRGQDVALRCDPISGHVSLFWYQQALGQGPEFLTYFQNEAQLDKSGLPSDRFFAERPEGSVSTLKIQRTQQEDSAVYLCASSLVRGETEAFFGQGTRLTVV.

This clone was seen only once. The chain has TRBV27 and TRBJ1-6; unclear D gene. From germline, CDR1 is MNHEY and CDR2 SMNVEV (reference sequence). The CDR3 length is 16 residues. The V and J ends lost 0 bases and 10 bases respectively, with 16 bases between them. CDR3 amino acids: CASSLSPQPKRSPLHF. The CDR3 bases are TGTGCCAGCAGTTTATCCCCCCAACCAAAGAGGTCACCCCTCCACTTT.

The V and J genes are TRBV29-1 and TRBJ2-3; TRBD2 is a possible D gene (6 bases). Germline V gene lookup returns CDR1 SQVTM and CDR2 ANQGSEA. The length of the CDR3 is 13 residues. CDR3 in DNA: TGCAGTGGCTCGATTACGCGGGGAGATACGCAGTATTTT. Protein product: CSGSITRGDTQYF.

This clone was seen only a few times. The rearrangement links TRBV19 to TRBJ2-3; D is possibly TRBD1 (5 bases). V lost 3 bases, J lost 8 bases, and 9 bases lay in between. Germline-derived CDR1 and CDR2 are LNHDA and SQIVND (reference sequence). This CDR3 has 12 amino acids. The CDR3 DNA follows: TGTGCCAGTAGTATCCCAGGGATTACGCAGTATTTT. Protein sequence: CASSIPGITQYF.

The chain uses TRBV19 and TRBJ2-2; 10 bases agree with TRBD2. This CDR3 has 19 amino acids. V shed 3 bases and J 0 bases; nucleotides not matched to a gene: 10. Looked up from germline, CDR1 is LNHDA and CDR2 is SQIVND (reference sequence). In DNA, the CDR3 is TGTGCCAGTAGTATGCTGGCTAGCGGGGGCACCGCGAACACCGGGGAGCTGTTTTTT. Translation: CASSMLASGGTANTGELFF.

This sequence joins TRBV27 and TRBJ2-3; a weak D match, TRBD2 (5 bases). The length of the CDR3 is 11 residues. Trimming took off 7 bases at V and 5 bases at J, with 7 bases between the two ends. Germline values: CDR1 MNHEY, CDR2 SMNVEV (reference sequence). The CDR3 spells CASIEGDTQYF. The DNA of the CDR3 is TGTGCCAGCATTGAGGGAGATACGCAGTATTTT.

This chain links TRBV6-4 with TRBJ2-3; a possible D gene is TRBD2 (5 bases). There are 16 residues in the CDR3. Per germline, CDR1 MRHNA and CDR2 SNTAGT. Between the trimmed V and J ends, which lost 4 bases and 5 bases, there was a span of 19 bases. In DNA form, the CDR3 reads TGTGCCAGCAGTGTCTCCCGCCTCTCTGGAGGAGATACGCAGTATTTT. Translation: CASSVSRLSGGDTQYF.